The clone carrying this T cell receptor (beta chain) has a single count. As yet, its antigen is unknown. This sample is drawn from a study of radiotherapy plus CTLA-4 blockade in lung cancer. Study-level findings and limits: Expansion in blood of tumor-derived TCR clones was seen after radiotherapy plus ipilimumab.

The CDR3 consists of 16 residues. The V gene lost 1 base and the J gene lost 2 bases, with 9 bases spanning the gap. Per germline, CDR1 SGHNT and CDR2 YENEEA. Profiling relied on immunoSEQ multiplex PCR, and the TCRdb table lists in-frame clones only, not all of them. The data show approximately 60,000 clones, 60% to 80% seen once. The chain uses TRBV11-3 and TRBJ2-6, with D maybe TRBD1 (6 bases). This sample comprised peripheral blood, obtained from a patient treated with radiotherapy plus ipilimumab. The clonotype comes from a human donor with non-small cell lung cancer who had a complete response to radiotherapy plus ipilimumab. CDR3: CASSLGTVPGANVLTF. In DNA form, the CDR3 reads TGTGCCAGCAGCTTAGGGACAGTGCCTGGGGCCAACGTCCTGACTTTC. The variable domain in full, with the rest retrieved from reference TRBV11-3 and TRBJ2-6, is EAGVVQSPRYKIIEKKQPVAFWCNPISGHNTLYWYLQNLGQGPELLIRYENEEAVDDSQLPKDRFSAERLKGVDSTLKIQPAELGDSAVYLCASSLGTVPGANVLTFGAGSRLTVL.